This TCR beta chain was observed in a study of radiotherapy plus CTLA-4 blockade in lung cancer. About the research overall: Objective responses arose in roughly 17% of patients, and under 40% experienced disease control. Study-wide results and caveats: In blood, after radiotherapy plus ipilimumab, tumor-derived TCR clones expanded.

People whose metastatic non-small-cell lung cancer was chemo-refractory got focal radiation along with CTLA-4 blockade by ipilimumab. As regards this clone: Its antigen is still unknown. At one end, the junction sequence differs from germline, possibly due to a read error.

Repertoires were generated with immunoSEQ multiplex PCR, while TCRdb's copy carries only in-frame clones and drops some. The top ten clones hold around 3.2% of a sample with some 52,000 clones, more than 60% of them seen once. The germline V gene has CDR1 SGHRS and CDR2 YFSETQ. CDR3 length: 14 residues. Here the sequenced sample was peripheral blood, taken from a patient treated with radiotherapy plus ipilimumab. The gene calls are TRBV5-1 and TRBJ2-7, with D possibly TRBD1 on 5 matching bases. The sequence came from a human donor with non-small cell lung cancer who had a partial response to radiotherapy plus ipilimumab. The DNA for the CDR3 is TGCGCCAGCCCCAGGGTGCCCTTCTCCCACGAGCAGTACTTC. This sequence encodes CASPRVPFSHEQYF.